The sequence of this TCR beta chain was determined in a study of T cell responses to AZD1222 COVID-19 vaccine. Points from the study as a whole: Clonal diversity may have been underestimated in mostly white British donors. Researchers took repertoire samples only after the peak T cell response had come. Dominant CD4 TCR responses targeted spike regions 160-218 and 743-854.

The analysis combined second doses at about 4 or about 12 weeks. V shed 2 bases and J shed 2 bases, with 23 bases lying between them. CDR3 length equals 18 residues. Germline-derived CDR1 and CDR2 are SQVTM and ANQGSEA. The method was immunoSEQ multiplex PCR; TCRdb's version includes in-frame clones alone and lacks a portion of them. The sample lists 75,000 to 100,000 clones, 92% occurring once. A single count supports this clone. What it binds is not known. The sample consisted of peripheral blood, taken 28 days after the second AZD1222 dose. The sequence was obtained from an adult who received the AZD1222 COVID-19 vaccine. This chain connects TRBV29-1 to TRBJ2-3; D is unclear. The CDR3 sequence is CSVEWEPEQYTNTDTQYF. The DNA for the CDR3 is TGCAGCGTTGAATGGGAACCCGAACAATATACTAACACAGATACGCAGTATTTT.